This is a list of T cell receptor beta chains from one sample in a study of CD8 T cells in ankylosing spondylitis. TCRdb re-called the 5' RACE reads through MiXCR, storing one row per CDR3 protein. The sample contains 750,000 to 850,000 distinct CDR3 sequences, approximately 12% of which appear only once. The sequencing input was blood, either unsorted or a sorted T cell fraction (not recorded which). The receptors stem from a male donor with ankylosing spondylitis. The CDR3 runs from the conserved cysteine through the conserved F or W. D genes are given only for firm matches. Size is omitted from some rows. Given values are once, few, many or a class for expanded clones.

V gene	clone size	D gene	J gene	CDR3 DNA	CDR3 protein
TRBV7-7	few	-	TRBJ2-3	TGTGCTAGCAGCCCTTCCCCAGGGGCAGATACGCAGTATTTT	CASSPSPGADTQYF
TRBV7-9	-	-	TRBJ1-4	TGTGCCAGCACCCTCCGGGCAACTAATGAAAAACTGTTTTTT	CASTLRATNEKLFF
TRBV20-1	-	-	TRBJ2-3	TGCATGGCGGAGAAGCCACACACAGATACGCAGTATTTT	CMAEKPHTDTQYF
TRBV6-1	-	-	TRBJ2-5	TGTGCCAGCAATAAGTTTTGGGGAAGCGGGGAGACCCAGTACTTC	CASNKFWGSGETQYF
TRBV2	few	-	TRBJ1-5	TGTGCCAGCAGTGCCCGAGAACGCAATCAGCCCCAGCATTTT	CASSARERNQPQHF
TRBV20-1	few	TRBD1	TRBJ2-5	TGCAGTGCTAGAGCTGGACAGGCCAGCCAAGAGACCCAGTACTTC	CSARAGQASQETQYF
TRBV5-1	few	-	TRBJ1-3	TGCGCCAGCAGCTTGGAAGCGGCAGGGTCTGGAAACACCATATATTTT	CASSLEAAGSGNTIYF
TRBV5-1	-	TRBD1	TRBJ1-2	TGCGCCAGCAGCTACGGCAACGACAGGGGGCATGGCTACACCTTC	CASSYGNDRGHGYTF
TRBV7-9	few	-	TRBJ1-5	TGTGCCAGCAGCTTAGGAGCAGGTGTAAGACAGCCCCAGCATTTT	CASSLGAGVRQPQHF
TRBV12-3/TRBV12-4	few	-	TRBJ2-3	TGTGCCAGCAGTTTAGCGAGGCCGGGCTATGATACGCAGTATTTT	CASSLARPGYDTQYF
TRBV29-1	few	-	TRBJ2-3	TGCAGCGTTGAAGACGGCATAGCGGTAGGCGATACGCAGTATTTT	CSVEDGIAVGDTQYF
TRBV20-1	-	-	TRBJ2-2	TGCAGTGCCCCCGGATCTACGAACACCGGGGAGCTGTTTTTT	CSAPGSTNTGELFF
TRBV20-1	many	TRBD1	TRBJ2-7	TGCAGTGCTAGTAGACAGGGCGCCTTATACGAGCAGTACTTC	CSASRQGALYEQYF
TRBV29-1	many	-	TRBJ1-2	TGCAGCATTGGTGAGGGTGGCTATGGCTACACCTTC	CSIGEGGYGYTF
TRBV29-1	many	-	TRBJ1-1	TGCAGCGTTGAAGATATGAGGGTCATGAACACTGAAGCTTTCTTT	CSVEDMRVMNTEAFF
TRBV20-1	many	TRBD2	TRBJ2-5	TGCAGTGCTGCTCTGGGACTAGCGGGACAAGAGACCCAGTACTTC	CSAALGLAGQETQYF
TRBV7-2	few	-	TRBJ1-5	TGTGCCAGCAGCATAGACAGCTCCCTATCATATCAACCCCAGCATTTT	CASSIDSSLSYQPQHF
TRBV12-3/TRBV12-4	-	-	TRBJ1-3	TGTGCCAGCAGTTTGGTGGGGGCGACTGGAAACACCATATATTTT	CASSLVGATGNTIYF
TRBV20-1	few	-	TRBJ2-7	TGCAGTGCTAGCTCTCGGGGCCCGAGCTCCTACGAGCAGTACTTC	CSASSRGPSSYEQYF
TRBV21-1	few	-	TRBJ2-7	TGTGCCAGCAGCCCAAGGGCGTTACTAGCGGGGGGGCTCACCGAGCAGTACTTC	CASSPRALLAGGLTEQYF
TRBV6-5	-	-	TRBJ2-4	TGTGCCAGCAGTTACTCGGGACACGGCATTCAGTACTTC	CASSYSGHGIQYF
TRBV7-8	-	TRBD1	TRBJ2-1	TGTGCCAGCAGTCTCTACGAGACAGGGGATTACAATGAGCAGTTCTTC	CASSLYETGDYNEQFF
TRBV20-1	many	-	TRBJ2-4	TGCAGTGCTAGGTTGTATCTGGGGAACATTCAGTACTTC	CSARLYLGNIQYF
TRBV29-1	many	-	TRBJ1-4	TGCAGCGGCGGCGGGACCCCGAGCGAAAAACTGTTTTTT	CSGGGTPSEKLFF
TRBV4-3	-	TRBD1	TRBJ1-2	TGCGCCAGCAGCCACAGGACAGGGGTTAGCTATGGCTACACCTTC	CASSHRTGVSYGYTF
TRBV24-1	-	-	TRBJ2-3	TGTGCCACCAGTGCAAACCGACATGGAGATACGCAGTATTTT	CATSANRHGDTQYF
TRBV4-2	few	-	TRBJ2-3	TGTGCCAGCAGCCAAGACACCCGTGGGACGCAGTATTTT	CASSQDTRGTQYF
TRBV6-6	few	-	TRBJ1-6	TGTGCCAGCACAAGCATCTATAATTCACCCCTCCACTTT	CASTSIYNSPLHF
TRBV28	few	-	TRBJ1-5	TGTGCCAGCAGTCTAATGGGCAGGGGCAATCAGCCCCAGCATTTT	CASSLMGRGNQPQHF
TRBV7-8	-	-	TRBJ2-7	TGTGCCAGCAGCTTAAAGGGGGGACAGAGCTACGAGCAGTACTTC	CASSLKGGQSYEQYF
TRBV11-2	-	-	TRBJ2-2	TGTGCCAGCAGCCCCTATGGGGTCGGGGAGCTGTTTTTT	CASSPYGVGELFF
TRBV7-2	few	-	TRBJ1-3	TGTGCCAGCAGCTTATTCGCAGGGAGGAACACCATATATTTT	CASSLFAGRNTIYF
TRBV6-5	few	TRBD1	TRBJ2-2	TGTGCCAGCAGTTACCGGACAGGGTGGGCCGGGGAGCTGTTTTTT	CASSYRTGWAGELFF
TRBV6-1	-	-	TRBJ1-6	TGTGCCAGCAGTGATTTTCACGGAAGGGTCCTAGATAATTCACCCCTCCACTTT	CASSDFHGRVLDNSPLHF
TRBV5-1	few	-	TRBJ2-5	TGCGCCAGCAGCTTCGGAGTGGGTCAAGAGACCCAGTACTTC	CASSFGVGQETQYF